This T cell receptor (beta chain) was observed in a study of long-term antiretroviral therapy in people with HIV. Findings of the study overall: When set beside controls, HIV repertoires had CDR3 length ranges that were narrower. Specimen acquisition occurred between about 2004 and 2017, potentially under older ART regimens. The study found that diversity rose after ART but stayed below transplant donor controls.

For this clone: Its target is unknown.

At survey level, the immunoSEQ assay was run in its v3.0 version. The protocol was immunoSEQ multiplex PCR, while the TCRdb copy is restricted to in-frame clones and leaves out a portion. The data show about 28,000 clones, 65% to 85% seen once. Germline lookup yields CDR1 SGHAT and CDR2 FQNNGV. This CDR3 is 12 amino acids long. Trimming stripped 4 bases from V and 3 bases from J, with 6 bases between. The source is a man younger than 40 with HIV. The sequenced sample was unsorted PBMCs, obtained 2.8 years after starting antiretroviral therapy. The V call is TRBV11-2, the J call TRBJ1-1; D is ambiguous. The CDR3 DNA follows: TGTGCCAGCAGCTCTACGGACACTGAAGCTTTCTTT. Protein sequence: CASSSTDTEAFF.